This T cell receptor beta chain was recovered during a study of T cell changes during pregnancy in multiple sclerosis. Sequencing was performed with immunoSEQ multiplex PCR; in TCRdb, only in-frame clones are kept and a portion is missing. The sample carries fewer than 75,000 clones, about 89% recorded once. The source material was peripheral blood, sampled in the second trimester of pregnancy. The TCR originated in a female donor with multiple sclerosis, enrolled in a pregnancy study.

DNA of the CDR3: TGTGCCAGCAGTTCCCAGGGAGGTGGCTACACCTTC. It is translated as CASSSQGGGYTF. This chain connects TRBV6-6 to TRBJ1-2; a possible D gene is TRBD1 (5 bases). V lost 4 bases, J lost 7 bases, and 10 bases lay in between. Per germline, CDR1 MNHNY and CDR2 SVGAGI (reference sequence). The CDR3 length is 12 residues.